A selection of T cell receptor beta chains follows, all from one sample in a study of T cells in localized non-small cell lung cancer. The protocol was immunoSEQ multiplex PCR, while the TCRdb copy is restricted to in-frame clones and leaves out a portion. The sample gives some 22,000 clones, less than 90% of which show up once; approximately 22% is in the top ten. Sequencing used PBMCs, obtained before any cancer treatment. Source of these receptors: a man aged 35 to 69 with stage II squamous cell lung carcinoma. Both conserved end residues are part of each CDR3. The D gene is left open where the match is weak. For some rows the clone size is stated as once, few or many, or as a class when expanded; others skip it.

NA	TRBJ1-1	TRBV19	12	NA	CASRTGNTEAFF	TGTGCCAGTAGGACGGGGAACACTGAAGCTTTCTTT
TRBD2	TRBJ2-5	TRBV7-2	14	NA	CASSLDSGAETQYF	TGTGCCAGCAGCTTAGATAGCGGGGCGGAGACCCAGTACTTC
NA	TRBJ2-3	TRBV7-6	16	NA	CASSPVPIATSDTQYF	TGTGCCAGCAGCCCCGTCCCGATAGCGACTTCGGATACGCAGTATTTT
TRBD2	TRBJ2-3	TRBV10-3	14	once	CAINPGLASNTQYF	TGTGCCATCAATCCGGGACTAGCTTCTAATACGCAGTATTTT
NA	TRBJ1-5	TRBV7-2	15	NA	CASSLYPDPNQPQHF	TGTGCCAGCAGCTTATACCCGGACCCCAATCAGCCCCAGCATTTT
TRBD1	TRBJ2-5	TRBV7-6	13	NA	CASIQQGAETQYF	TGTGCCAGTATCCAACAGGGGGCGGAGACCCAGTACTTC
NA	TRBJ2-7	TRBV5-1	14	NA	CASSLAGFSYEQYF	TGCGCCAGCAGCTTAGCCGGGTTCTCCTACGAGCAGTACTTC
TRBD1	TRBJ2-1	TRBV7-3	16	NA	CASSSTGTAIYNEQFF	TGTGCCAGCAGCTCTACCGGGACAGCGATCTACAATGAGCAGTTCTTC
NA	TRBJ2-3	TRBV27	15	NA	CASSLEGPRGGTQYF	TGTGCCAGCAGTCTGGAAGGGCCCCGGGGTGGTACGCAGTATTTT
TRBD1	TRBJ2-7	TRBV30	15	NA	CAWSLGQGAFYEQYF	TGTGCCTGGAGTCTGGGACAGGGCGCTTTCTACGAGCAGTACTTC
NA	TRBJ2-1	TRBV4-2	15	NA	CASSQVRTSANEQFF	TGTGCCAGCAGCCAAGTGCGGACTTCTGCCAATGAGCAGTTCTTC
NA	TRBJ1-5	TRBV5-8	14	NA	CASSLQGPNQPQHF	TGTGCCAGCAGCTTACAGGGACCCAATCAGCCCCAGCATTTT
TRBD1	TRBJ1-2	TRBV2	14	NA	CASSVGQGGLGYTF	TGTGCCAGCAGTGTAGGGCAGGGGGGGCTTGGCTACACCTTC
NA	TRBJ2-7	TRBV7-9	13	NA	CASSPGLSYEQYF	TGTGCCAGCAGCCCCGGACTCTCCTACGAGCAGTACTTC
NA	TRBJ2-1	TRBV5-8	15	NA	CASRKRQQGTPEQFF	TGTGCCAGCAGGAAGAGACAACAGGGCACTCCTGAGCAGTTCTTC
NA	TRBJ2-1	TRBV18	13	NA	CASSLGHNNEQFF	TGTGCCAGCTCACTGGGACATAACAATGAGCAGTTCTTC
TRBD1	TRBJ1-2	TRBV7-9	17	NA	CASSFLGQGAYSYGYTF	TGTGCCAGCAGCTTCTTGGGACAGGGGGCTTACTCTTATGGCTACACCTTC
TRBD1	TRBJ2-5	TRBV7-9	16	NA	CASSIPTDRVRETQYF	TGTGCCAGCAGCATCCCCACGGACAGGGTACGAGAGACCCAGTACTTC
NA	TRBJ2-3	TRBV19	13	NA	CASSSPGADTQYF	TGTGCCAGTAGTTCCCCAGGCGCAGATACGCAGTATTTT
TRBD1	TRBJ2-5	TRBV7-7	14	NA	CASSSRDRKETQYF	TGTGCTAGCAGCTCCCGGGACAGGAAAGAGACCCAGTACTTC
NA	TRBJ1-2	TRBV6-5	16	NA	CASSSTQGSLSYGYTF	TGTGCCAGCAGTTCAACGCAGGGGTCCCTATCCTATGGCTACACCTTC
TRBD1	TRBJ1-1	TRBV5-6	15	NA	CASSPHRTGNTEAFF	TGTGCCAGCAGCCCACATAGGACAGGGAACACTGAAGCTTTCTTT
NA	TRBJ1-1	TRBV4-1	17	NA	CASSQRPGSGRDTEAFF	TGCGCCAGCAGCCAAAGACCGGGCTCGGGGAGGGACACTGAAGCTTTCTTT
TRBD1	TRBJ1-2	TRBV28	13	NA	CASSTGTGRGYTF	TGTGCCAGCAGTACCGGGACAGGAAGAGGCTACACCTTC
NA	TRBJ1-1	TRBV14	12	NA	CASSFSSTEAFF	TGTGCCAGCAGCTTTTCATCCACTGAAGCTTTCTTT
NA	TRBJ2-2	TRBV28	15	NA	CASSGGLQNTGELFF	TGTGCCAGCAGCGGGGGACTCCAGAACACCGGGGAGCTGTTTTTT
NA	TRBJ2-1	TRBV9	15	NA	CASSVEGGSYNEQFF	TGTGCCAGCAGCGTAGAAGGTGGATCCTACAATGAGCAGTTCTTC
TRBD1	TRBJ1-6	TRBV27	14	few	CASKVDRDNSPLHF	TGTGCCAGCAAAGTCGACAGGGATAATTCACCCCTCCACTTT
NA	TRBJ2-7	TRBV6-5	15	NA	CASRARDKLPYEQYF	TGTGCCAGCAGGGCCCGGGACAAGTTACCCTACGAGCAGTACTTC
NA	TRBJ2-3	TRBV6-1	15	NA	CASSQTLLAADTQYF	TGTGCCAGCAGCCAAACGCTCCTAGCTGCAGATACGCAGTATTTT
NA	TRBJ2-2	TRBV10-3	15	NA	CAISEDGGNTGELFF	TGTGCCATCAGTGAGGACGGGGGTAACACCGGGGAGCTGTTTTTT
NA	TRBJ1-1	TRBV2	13	NA	CASSEAPDTEAFF	TGTGCCAGCAGTGAAGCTCCGGACACTGAAGCTTTCTTT
NA	TRBJ1-2	TRBV9	14	NA	CASSRQGPNYGYTF	TGTGCCAGCAGCCGCCAGGGCCCTAACTATGGCTACACCTTC
NA	TRBJ2-2	TRBV5-1	15	NA	CASSLGGYNTGELFF	TGCGCCAGCAGCTTGGGGGGTTATAACACCGGGGAGCTGTTTTTT
NA	TRBJ2-7	TRBV6-5	11	NA	CASRTEYEQYF	TGTGCCAGCCGGACAGAGTACGAGCAGTACTTC
TRBD1	TRBJ2-7	TRBV5-5	14	NA	CASSFGTGAGEQYF	TGTGCCAGCAGCTTCGGGACAGGGGCGGGCGAGCAGTACTTC
NA	TRBJ2-5	TRBV10-3	13	NA	CAINSDGRATQYF	TGTGCCATCAATTCGGACGGAAGAGCGACCCAGTACTTC
TRBD1	TRBJ1-2	TRBV27	16	NA	CASSLHINRGRYGYTF	TGTGCCAGCAGTTTACATATTAACAGGGGACGGTATGGCTACACCTTC
NA	TRBJ1-4	TRBV9	14	NA	CASSVEGKGEKLFF	TGTGCCAGCAGCGTAGAGGGGAAGGGTGAAAAACTGTTTTTT
NA	TRBJ2-1	TRBV5-6	14	NA	CASSLIGSYNEQFF	TGTGCCAGCAGCTTAATCGGCTCCTACAATGAGCAGTTCTTC
NA	TRBJ2-2	TRBV23-1	16	NA	CASSQRTTMNTGELFF	TGCGCCAGCAGTCAGAGGACTACCATGAACACCGGGGAGCTGTTTTTT
NA	TRBJ1-5	TRBV7-2	14	NA	CASSSGTLYQPQHF	TGTGCCAGCAGCTCCGGGACCCTCTATCAGCCCCAGCATTTT
NA	TRBJ2-7	TRBV6-1	16	NA	CASSEGRLAISYEQYF	TGTGCCAGCAGTGAGGGCCGGCTAGCCATCTCCTACGAGCAGTACTTC
NA	TRBJ1-2	TRBV28	12	NA	CASSRSSYGYTF	TGTGCCAGCAGCCGAAGCAGCTATGGCTACACCTTC
NA	TRBJ1-5	TRBV27	13	NA	CASSLSWFQPQHF	TGTGCCAGCAGTTTAAGTTGGTTTCAGCCCCAGCATTTT
TRBD1	TRBJ2-3	TRBV6-5	15	NA	CASSPRQGATDTQYF	TGTGCCAGCAGTCCCCGACAGGGGGCCACAGATACGCAGTATTTT
TRBD1	TRBJ2-1	TRBV5-1	16	NA	CASSLDLGQPYNEQFF	TGCGCCAGCAGCTTGGATTTGGGACAGCCCTACAATGAGCAGTTCTTC
NA	TRBJ1-5	TRBV27	13	NA	CASRLGVNQPQHF	TGTGCCAGCAGACTGGGAGTCAATCAGCCCCAGCATTTT